This record concerns one T cell receptor (beta chain) sequence. Its antigen is unidentified. The identical CDR3 is also encoded by other nucleotide sequences in the sample. The data belong to a study of vaccination effects on CD4 cells after COVID-19. Study as a whole: A median of 72 days separated the second dose and sampling. Two million PBMC per well received about 9.8 IU/ml IL-2 and roughly 10 ug/ml peptides in culture. The study, taken as a whole, reports: Clones that were induced by infection or by vaccine showed marked contraction late after vaccination.

At the end of around 11 days of culture, CD4+ T cells were isolated. Participants got two doses of BNT162b2 or mRNA-1273 vaccine. Recipients of the vaccine had no prior SARS-CoV-2 infection and negative nucleocapsid antibodies. TCRdb's table, derived via immunoSEQ multiplex PCR, lists solely in-frame clones and lacks some. The data show 45,000 to 55,000 clones, around 70% seen once. Per the germline V gene, CDR1 is SNHLY and CDR2 is FYNNEI. The CDR3 totals 13 residues. Trimming stripped 2 bases from V and 1 base from J, with 5 bases between. The chain combines TRBV2 with TRBJ1-1; D is undetermined. This clonotype was sampled from a human donor who received a COVID-19 vaccine. Specimen: CD4+ T cells from PBMCs cultured without peptide, collected after COVID-19 vaccination. In nucleotides, the CDR3 is TGTGCCAGCAGTGAATTGGAGAACACTGAAGCTTTCTTT. Protein: CASSELENTEAFF. The variable domain in full, completed from reference TRBV2 and TRBJ1-1, reads EPEVTQTPSHQVTQMGQEVILRCVPISNHLYFYWYRQILGQKVEFLVSFYNNEISEKSEIFDDQFSVERPDGSNFTLKIRSTKLEDSAMYFCASSELENTEAFFGQGTRLTVV.